There are a few counts of the clone carrying this TCR beta chain. Its target is unknown. TCRdb reprocessed the 5' RACE reads via MiXCR and lists one record per CDR3 protein. The sample holds 350,000 to 500,000 distinct CDR3 sequences, more than 20% seen once. The data stem from a study of T-cell memory formation after mild COVID-19. Study-level background: TCR clusters were largely donor specific. Whole-study results and caveats: Day 15 to 85 contractors were CD4/CD8 balanced; later expanders leaned CD4+. A subset of responding clones appeared in pre-infection memory, suggesting cross-reactive memory joined.

V lost 3 bases to trimming and J lost 8 bases, with 14 bases between them. There are 13 residues in the CDR3. Looked up from germline, CDR1 is DFQATT and CDR2 is SNEGSKA (reference sequence). Specimen: PBMCs or a T cell subset sorted from them (not recorded which). The chain joins TRBV20-1 to TRBJ2-1, with no clear D. The receptor comes from an adult woman who had mild COVID-19 (a few samples of this study predate the infection). Cell type and time point are not known. The CDR3 spells CSASDPNPDEQFF. Here the CDR3 DNA reads TGCAGTGCTAGTGATCCAAATCCCGATGAGCAGTTCTTC.